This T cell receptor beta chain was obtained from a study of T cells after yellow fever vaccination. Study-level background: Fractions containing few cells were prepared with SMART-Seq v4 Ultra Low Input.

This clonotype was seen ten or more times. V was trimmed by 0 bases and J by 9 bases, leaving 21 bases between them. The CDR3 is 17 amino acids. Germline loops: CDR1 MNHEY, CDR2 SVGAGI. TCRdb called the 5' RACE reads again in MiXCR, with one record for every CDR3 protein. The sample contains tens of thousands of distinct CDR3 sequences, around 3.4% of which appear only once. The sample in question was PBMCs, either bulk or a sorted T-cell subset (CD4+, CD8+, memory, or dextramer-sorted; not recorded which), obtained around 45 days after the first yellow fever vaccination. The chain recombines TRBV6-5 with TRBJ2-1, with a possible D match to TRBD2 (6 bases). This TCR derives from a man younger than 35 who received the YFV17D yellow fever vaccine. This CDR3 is CASSYSAGALAPTEQFF. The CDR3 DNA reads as TGTGCCAGCAGTTACTCAGCCGGAGCACTAGCCCCTACTGAGCAGTTCTTC.